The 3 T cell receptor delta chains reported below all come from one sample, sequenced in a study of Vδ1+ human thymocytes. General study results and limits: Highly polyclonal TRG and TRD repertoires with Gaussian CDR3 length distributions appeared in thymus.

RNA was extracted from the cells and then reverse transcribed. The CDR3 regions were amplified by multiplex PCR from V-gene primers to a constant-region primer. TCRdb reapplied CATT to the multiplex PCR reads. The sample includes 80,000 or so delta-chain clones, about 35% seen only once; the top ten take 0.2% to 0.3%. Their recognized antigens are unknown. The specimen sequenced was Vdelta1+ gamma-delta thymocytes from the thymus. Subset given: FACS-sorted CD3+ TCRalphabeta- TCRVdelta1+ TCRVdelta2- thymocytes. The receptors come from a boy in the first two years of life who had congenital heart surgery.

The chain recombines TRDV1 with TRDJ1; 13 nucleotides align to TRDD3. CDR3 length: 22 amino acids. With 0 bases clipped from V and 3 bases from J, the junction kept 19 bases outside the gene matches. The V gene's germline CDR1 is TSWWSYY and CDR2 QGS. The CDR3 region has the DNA TGTGCTCTTGGGGAACTCAACGGGTCTACTGGGGGATACGTTAGAAGTCCCGATAAACTCATCTTT. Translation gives CALGELNGSTGGYVRSPDKLIF.

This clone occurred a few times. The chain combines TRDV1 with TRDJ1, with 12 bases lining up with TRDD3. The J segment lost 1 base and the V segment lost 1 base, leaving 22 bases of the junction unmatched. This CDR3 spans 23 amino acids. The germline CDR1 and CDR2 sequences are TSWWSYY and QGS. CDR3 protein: CALGEPLRPLGLGDTEGTDKLIF. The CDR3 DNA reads TGTGCTCTTGGGGAACCTCTACGGCCCCTTGGACTGGGGGATACTGAGGGCACCGATAAACTCATCTTT.

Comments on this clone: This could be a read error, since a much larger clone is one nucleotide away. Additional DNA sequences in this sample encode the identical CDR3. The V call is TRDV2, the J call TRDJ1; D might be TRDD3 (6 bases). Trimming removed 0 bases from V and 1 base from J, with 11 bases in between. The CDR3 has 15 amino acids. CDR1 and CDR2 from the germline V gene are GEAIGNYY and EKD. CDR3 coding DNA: TGTGCCTGTGACACCCTGTACTGGGCCACCGATAAACTCATCTTT. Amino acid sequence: CACDTLYWATDKLIF.